The present T cell receptor beta chain was sequenced within a study of shared clonotypes between healthy human individuals. Germline V CDR1 and CDR2: SGHTA, FQGNSA. V lost 1 base, J lost 6 bases, and 7 bases lay in between. There are 13 residues in the CDR3. General study points: When naive CD4 clonotypes were compared across a handful of donors, approximately 5% were shared.

Investigators spread the genomic DNA of each subset evenly over several immunoSEQ plates. Method: immunoSEQ multiplex PCR; TCRdb's copy keeps in-frame clones and lacks some. The repertoire includes about 960,000 clones, over 60% of them detected once, and about 1.5% sits in the top ten. Everyone who donated was a Caucasian adult who lived in Nashville, Tennessee. About this clone itself: Its antigen is unidentified.

This clonotype originated in a man between 18 and 35 years old in good health. The material sequenced was memory CD4+ T cells sorted from blood. Documented subset: CD45RA-negative fraction. V gene TRBV7-2 combines with J gene TRBJ2-4; D call uncertain. Here the CDR3 DNA reads TGTGCCAGCAGCTTAGGTCCAGGAAACATTCAGTACTTC. Translating it yields CASSLGPGNIQYF.